Listed below are T cell receptor beta chains from one sample, sequenced in a study of cytomegalovirus exposure and HLA in healthy donors. Profiled with immunoSEQ multiplex PCR; TCRdb holds only in-frame clones, not every one. Of fewer than 75,000 clones listed, roughly three quarters were seen once; the top ten hold about 2.7%. Specimen: PBMCs. Receptor source: a woman in her twenties or thirties in good health and CMV-seronegative. The CDR3 runs from the conserved cysteine through the conserved F or W. D genes are given only for firm matches. Clone size appears in some rows only: once, few, many, or a class for an expanded clone.

V gene	CDR3 length	D gene	J gene	clone size	CDR3 protein	CDR3 DNA
TRBV30	16	NA	TRBJ1-6	few	CAWSVKRTDFNSPLHF	TGTGCCTGGAGTGTAAAAAGGACAGATTTTAATTCACCCCTCCACTTT
TRBV6-5	15	NA	TRBJ1-1	NA	CASSYSGAMNTEAFF	TGTGCCAGCAGTTACTCAGGGGCTATGAACACTGAAGCTTTCTTT
TRBV4-3	14	NA	TRBJ2-3	NA	CASSLGVGVDTQYF	TGCGCCAGCAGCCTAGGAGTCGGGGTAGATACGCAGTATTTT
TRBV19	14	NA	TRBJ2-1	NA	CASSDRFFNNEQFF	TGTGCCAGTAGTGACAGGTTTTTTAACAATGAGCAGTTCTTC
TRBV6-5	14	NA	TRBJ2-7	NA	CASSQGQSSYEQYF	TGTGCCAGCAGTCAGGGCCAGAGCTCCTACGAGCAGTACTTC
TRBV6-6	15	TRBD2	TRBJ2-3	NA	CASSLAGGRRDTQYF	TGTGCCAGCAGCTTAGCGGGAGGTAGGAGAGATACGCAGTATTTT
TRBV29-1	16	TRBD2	TRBJ2-1	few	CSVDGLRGGPGDEQFF	TGCAGCGTTGACGGGTTGCGGGGGGGTCCGGGCGATGAGCAGTTCTTC
TRBV19	16	TRBD2	TRBJ2-1	NA	CASSILAGGSYNEQFF	TGTGCCAGTAGTATCTTGGCGGGGGGTAGTTACAATGAGCAGTTCTTC
TRBV7-6	15	TRBD2	TRBJ2-1	NA	CASSSNSGGLNEQFF	TGTGCCAGCAGCTCGAATAGCGGGGGGCTGAATGAGCAGTTCTTC
TRBV19	14	NA	TRBJ1-2	few	CASTPERGNYGYTF	TGTGCCAGTACCCCCGAGCGAGGGAACTATGGCTACACCTTC
TRBV7-3	13	NA	TRBJ1-3	NA	CASSLGTGNTIYF	TGTGCCAGCAGCTTGGGGACAGGAAACACCATATATTTT
TRBV25-1	12	NA	TRBJ1-1	NA	CASRDSYTEAFF	TGTGCCAGCAGGGACAGTTACACTGAAGCTTTCTTT
TRBV25-1	18	TRBD1	TRBJ1-1	NA	CASSEYPSDRGRRTEAFF	TGTGCCAGCAGTGAATATCCCTCGGACAGGGGGAGACGCACTGAAGCTTTCTTT
TRBV7-2	13	NA	TRBJ1-5	NA	CASSGQGSQPQHF	TGTGCCAGCAGCGGTCAGGGTAGTCAGCCCCAGCATTTT
TRBV29-1	16	TRBD1	TRBJ1-1	few	CSVPRDREVWNTEAFF	TGCAGCGTCCCCCGGGACAGGGAGGTTTGGAACACTGAAGCTTTCTTT
TRBV6-5	16	TRBD1	TRBJ2-1	NA	CASSFSYGTGGNQQFF	TGTGCCAGCAGTTTCTCTTACGGGACAGGGGGCAATCAGCAGTTCTTC
TRBV9	17	NA	TRBJ1-4	once	CASTPGGGGAIGEKLFF	TGTGCCAGCACCCCCGGGGGCGGGGGGGCAATAGGTGAAAAACTGTTTTTT
TRBV5-8	14	NA	TRBJ1-1	NA	CASRLRQANTEAFF	TGTGCCAGCAGACTGCGACAGGCGAACACTGAAGCTTTCTTT
TRBV2	14	TRBD1	TRBJ1-6	NA	CASSRTGGNSPLHF	TGTGCCAGCAGTAGGACAGGGGGGAATTCACCCCTCCACTTT
TRBV4-3	15	TRBD1	TRBJ1-2	few	CASSRVGTANHGYTF	TGCGCCAGCAGCCGAGTAGGGACAGCAAATCATGGCTACACCTTC
TRBV29-1	14	NA	TRBJ1-1	NA	CSVSGVNMNTEAFF	TGCAGCGTCTCAGGGGTAAATATGAACACTGAAGCTTTCTTT
TRBV5-1	16	NA	TRBJ1-6	NA	CASSLAGNGGNSPLHF	TGCGCCAGCAGCTTGGCGGGAAACGGGGGTAATTCACCCCTCCACTTT
TRBV6-5	14	NA	TRBJ1-2	NA	CASSAGRSNYGYTF	TGTGCCAGCAGCGCGGGGCGGTCGAACTATGGCTACACCTTC
TRBV5-4	13	TRBD1	TRBJ1-2	NA	CASSRTGPYGYTF	TGTGCCAGCAGTAGGACAGGGCCCTATGGCTACACCTTC
TRBV9	14	TRBD2	TRBJ2-1	NA	CASSLGLAGNEQFF	TGTGCCAGCAGCCTAGGGCTAGCGGGCAATGAGCAGTTCTTC
TRBV5-8	14	NA	TRBJ2-3	once	CASSLRQHTDTQYF	TGTGCCAGCAGCTTGAGACAGCATACAGATACGCAGTATTTT
TRBV2	14	TRBD1	TRBJ1-1	NA	CASRSQGADTEAFF	TGTGCCAGCAGATCACAGGGGGCGGACACTGAAGCTTTCTTT
TRBV6-5	14	TRBD1	TRBJ2-3	NA	CASRDRGGTDTQYF	TGTGCCAGCAGGGACAGGGGAGGCACAGATACGCAGTATTTT
TRBV7-2	16	TRBD1	TRBJ1-3	NA	CASHKYRGTSGNTIYF	TGTGCCAGCCACAAATACAGGGGTACTTCTGGAAACACCATATATTTT
TRBV19	16	TRBD1	TRBJ2-2	NA	CASSIAPAGGVGELFF	TGTGCCAGTAGTATAGCTCCGGCAGGGGGCGTCGGGGAGCTGTTTTTT
TRBV7-2	15	NA	TRBJ1-6	NA	CASSFTSSYNSPLHF	TGTGCCAGCAGCTTTACGAGCTCCTATAATTCACCCCTCCACTTT
TRBV2	15	TRBD1	TRBJ1-1	NA	CASSEGTGSNTEAFF	TGTGCCAGCAGTGAGGGGACAGGGTCGAACACTGAAGCTTTCTTT
TRBV6-5	16	NA	TRBJ2-7	NA	CASSSEGQTTTYEQYF	TGTGCCAGCAGTTCGGAGGGGCAGACGACCACCTACGAGCAGTACTTC
TRBV2	11	NA	TRBJ2-3	NA	CASNFRDTQYF	TGTGCCAGCAATTTCAGGGATACGCAGTATTTT
TRBV4-3	14	NA	TRBJ2-1	NA	CASSQDRGGNEQFF	TGCGCCAGCAGCCAAGATAGGGGAGGCAATGAGCAGTTCTTC
TRBV6-1	13	TRBD1	TRBJ2-7	NA	CASTGGQGGEQYF	TGTGCCAGCACCGGCGGACAGGGTGGCGAGCAGTACTTC
TRBV7-2	13	NA	TRBJ1-2	NA	CASSLDSNYGYTF	TGTGCCAGCAGCTTAGACAGTAACTATGGCTACACCTTC
TRBV18	15	NA	TRBJ2-3	NA	CASSPLIAQSDTQYF	TGTGCCAGCTCACCACTAATAGCGCAATCAGATACGCAGTATTTT
TRBV5-1	15	TRBD2	TRBJ2-1	few	CASSWGLAGGSEQFF	TGCGCCAGCAGCTGGGGACTAGCGGGGGGGAGTGAGCAGTTCTTC
TRBV28	15	NA	TRBJ1-1	NA	CASSRSFTGVTEAFF	TGTGCCAGCAGCCGGAGTTTCACCGGAGTCACTGAAGCTTTCTTT
TRBV7-2	16	NA	TRBJ2-1	NA	CASSLATGRKGNEQFF	TGTGCCAGCAGCTTAGCAACAGGGAGAAAGGGCAATGAGCAGTTCTTC
TRBV9	16	NA	TRBJ2-6	NA	CASSPRPYSGANVLTF	TGTGCCAGCAGCCCCCGTCCTTACTCTGGGGCCAACGTCCTGACTTTC
TRBV7-2	15	TRBD2	TRBJ2-1	NA	CASSFREGPYNEQFF	TGTGCCAGCAGCTTCCGGGAGGGCCCGTACAATGAGCAGTTCTTC
TRBV19	15	NA	TRBJ1-3	NA	CASSMRPSSGNTIYF	TGTGCCAGTAGTATGCGACCTAGCTCTGGAAACACCATATATTTT
TRBV9	16	NA	TRBJ2-2	NA	CASSVVGKAGTGELFF	TGTGCCAGCAGCGTAGTCGGTAAAGCGGGCACCGGGGAGCTGTTTTTT
TRBV5-6	17	TRBD1	TRBJ1-2	once	CASSSLGQVLSLYGYTF	TGTGCCAGCAGCTCTTTGGGACAGGTGCTATCTCTGTATGGCTACACCTTC
TRBV19	11	NA	TRBJ1-4	few	CASSMEEKLFF	TGTGCCAGTAGTATGGAGGAAAAACTGTTTTTT
TRBV19	16	TRBD2	TRBJ2-1	few	CASSIDLAGYPRQQFF	TGTGCCAGTAGTATAGATCTAGCGGGATATCCGCGTCAGCAGTTCTTC
TRBV25-1	15	NA	TRBJ2-1	few	CASSEFGGRDNEQFF	TGTGCCAGCAGTGAATTTGGTGGGAGAGACAATGAGCAGTTCTTC